This paragraph covers one T cell receptor (beta chain) sequence. There are 15 residues in the CDR3. Germline V CDR1 and CDR2: ENHRY, SYGVKD. The V and J ends lost 5 bases and 3 bases respectively, with 16 bases between them. The sample is drawn from a study of blood T cell repertoires in COVID-19. As for the study in general: PBMCs, B-cell-depleted T cells, or T cells provided the cDNA or gDNA that made up the material.

Measured with immunoSEQ multiplex PCR; TCRdb has only the in-frame clones, and not every one. The sample records about 190,000 clones, around 85% being singletons. The chain couples TRBV10-3 to TRBJ1-1; D is possibly TRBD1 (5 bases). The sequence was collected from a man between 45 and 60 years old who had recovered from COVID-19. Sequencing input: peripheral blood. The CDR3 region is CAISREGIGDTEAFF. DNA for the CDR3: TGTGCCATCAGTCGGGAGGGGATTGGGGACACTGAAGCTTTCTTT.